Below are 8 T cell receptor beta chains sequenced from a single sample in a study of cytomegalovirus exposure and HLA in healthy donors. TCRdb's copy holds only in-frame clones and misses some; the assay was immunoSEQ multiplex PCR. This table has under 200,000 clones, about nine tenths appearing once. The sequenced sample consisted of PBMCs. The receptors were gathered from a man aged 18 to 35 in good health and CMV-seropositive.

The chain has TRBV5-1 and TRBJ2-7; the match to TRBD2 covers 7 bases. The germline CDR1 and CDR2 sequences are SGHRS and YFSETQ. CDR3 size: 14 residues. V shed 6 bases and J 2 bases; nucleotides not matched to a gene: 8. Written as DNA, the CDR3 is TGCGCCAGCAACGTGGGAGGGGTTCCCTACGAGCAGTACTTC. This translates into CASNVGGVPYEQYF.

This CDR3 reads CASSLYITPPSGRLDEQYF. In nucleotides, the CDR3 is TGTGCCAGCAGCTTATATATAACCCCGCCTAGCGGGAGGTTGGACGAGCAGTACTTC. The J gene is TRBJ2-7, the V gene TRBV7-8; 11 nucleotides align to TRBD2. This CDR3 spans 19 amino acids. Germline V CDR1 and CDR2: SGHVS, FQNEAQ. V shed 2 bases, J shed 5 bases, and the junction held 17 bases outside the gene matches.

The chain recombines TRBV7-9 with TRBJ1-2, with 7 bases identical to TRBD1. The CDR3 has 13 residues. J was trimmed by 4 bases and V by 2 bases; bases with no gene match: 1. The V gene's germline CDR1 is SEHNR and CDR2 FQNEAQ (reference sequence). CDR3 coding DNA: TGTGCCAGCAGCTTATCAGGGGGCTATGGCTACACCTTC. This codes for CASSLSGGYGYTF.

CDR3 protein: CATSRGTGMEAFF. DNA for the CDR3: TGTGCCACCAGCAGAGGGACAGGCATGGAAGCTTTCTTT. The genes are TRBV15 and TRBJ1-1; 7 positions match TRBD1. Germline V gene lookup returns CDR1 LNHNV and CDR2 YYDKDF (reference sequence). The trim removed 1 base at V and 8 bases at J, leaving 4 bases unmatched. CDR3 length equals 13 residues.

This clone was counted only a few times. The chain combines TRBV7-9 with TRBJ1-4; 9 nucleotides match TRBD1. V dropped 5 bases and J dropped 7; count of bases not matched to a gene: 8. The CDR3 extends over 15 amino acids. The germline V gene encodes CDR1 SEHNR and CDR2 FQNEAQ (reference sequence). The CDR3 coding sequence is TGTGCCAGCAGCCTCTCCGGGACAGGGAGTGAAAAACTGTTTTTT. Amino acids: CASSLSGTGSEKLFF.

This rearrangement joins TRBV25-1 to TRBJ2-7, with a possible D match to TRBD2 (6 bases). Germline CDR1 and CDR2: MGHDK and SYGVNS. The CDR3 is 16 amino acids. V was trimmed by 1 base and J by 4 bases, leaving 17 bases between them. CDR3 sequence: CASSESWWAGSYEQYF. CDR3 nucleotide sequence: TGTGCCAGCAGTGAATCATGGTGGGCGGGATCTTACGAGCAGTACTTC.

This chain links TRBV7-3 with TRBJ2-1, with no clear D. Germline CDR1 is SGHTA and CDR2 is FQGTGA. Deletions cut 4 bases from V and 7 bases from J, with 14 bases between. The CDR3 contains 14 residues. As DNA, the CDR3 is TGTGCCAGCAGCTCCCTCCCCCTCGGGAATGAGCAGTTCTTC. Its translation is CASSSLPLGNEQFF.

This sequence joins TRBV13 and TRBJ1-2; 9 bases map to TRBD1. This CDR3 has 12 amino acids. Germline V CDR1 and CDR2: PRHDT, FYEKMQ (reference sequence). After removal of 3 bases from V and 12 bases from J, the junction contained 5 bases not matched to a gene. The DNA of the CDR3 is TGTGCCAGCAGCTTGTTCGGGACAGGGCACACCTTC. Encoded protein: CASSLFGTGHTF. The full variable domain, rest sourced from reference TRBV13 and TRBJ1-2, is AAGVIQSPRHLIKEKRETATLKCYPIPRHDTVYWYQQGPGQDPQFLISFYEKMQSDKGSIPDRFSAQQFSDYHSELNMSSLELGDSALYFCASSLFGTGHTFGSGTRLTVV.